The 11 T cell receptor beta chains listed next were all sequenced from one sample in a study of spatial heterogeneity in lung cancer. Noted time point: sample taken at primary tumor resection. Study outcomes and limitations: Tumors with more nonsynonymous mutations had more expanded intratumoral alpha and beta TCRs.

MiXCR, applied by TCRdb to the 5' RACE reads, yields one record per CDR3 protein. The repertoire has some 100,000 distinct CDR3 sequences, approximately 4.4% of them found once; the top ten carry about 20%. Their antigen targets remain unknown. Here the sequenced sample was lung tumor tissue, taken at surgery. These receptors were collected from a male donor with early-stage non-small cell lung cancer.

There are many counts of this clonotype. V usage is TRBV2 and J usage is TRBJ2-7; D ambiguous. The CDR3 loop spans 14 amino acids. CDR1 and CDR2 (germline): SNHLY, FYNNEI. V was clipped by 7 bases and J by 3 bases, with 16 bases between them. The CDR3 region has the DNA TGTGCCAGCATCCCACAAGAGCAAGGCTACGAGCAGTACTTC. This gives the protein CASIPQEQGYEQYF. The full variable domain, completed using reference TRBV2 and TRBJ2-7, is EPEVTQTPSHQVTQMGQEVILRCVPISNHLYFYWYRQILGQKVEFLVSFYNNEISEKSEIFDDQFSVERPDGSNFTLKIRSTKLEDSAMYFCASIPQEQGYEQYFGPGTRLTVT.

Comments on this clonotype: A much larger clonotype is one base distant, so this may be a read error. The rearrangement links TRBV4-1 to TRBJ2-2; TRBD2 might be the D (6 bases). CDR1 is MGHRA, CDR2 YSYEKL, per germline. V was cut by 6 bases and J by 4 bases, with 15 bases left in between. CDR3 length: 15 residues. The CDR3 DNA sequence: TGCGCCAGCAGTCAGTTGGGACTTAGCACCGGGGAGCTGTTTTTT. Protein product: CASSQLGLSTGELFF.

This clonotype appeared many times. The V call is TRBV27, the J call TRBJ1-5; tentative D call: TRBD1 (6 bases). The CDR3 runs to 14 residues. CDR1 is MNHEY and CDR2 is SMNVEV in the germline V gene (reference sequence). The V gene lost 3 bases and the J gene lost 6 bases, with 12 bases spanning the gap. CDR3 DNA sequence: TGTGCCAGCAGTTTCATGGGGGCCTCTCAGCCCCAGCATTTT. The encoded protein is CASSFMGASQPQHF.

This clonotype was observed at least ten times. The chain joins TRBV21-1 to TRBJ1-1; no DNA check was done on the table's D call, TRBD1. TRBV21-1 has pseudogene status. The CDR3 covers 13 residues. The CDR3 nucleotides are TGTGCCACCCCCGGGACACCCAACACTGAAGCTTTCTTT. It encodes CATPGTPNTEAFF.

This clonotype occurred many times. CDR3 protein: CASSQGVDQPQHF. The CDR3 DNA sequence: TGTGCCAGCAGCCAAGGTGTTGATCAGCCCCAGCATTTT. V is TRBV7-9 and J is TRBJ1-5; no clear D gene. Trimming took off 5 bases at V and 5 bases at J, with 10 bases between the two ends. Germline V lookup: CDR1 SEHNR, CDR2 FQNEAQ (reference sequence). The CDR3 is 13 amino acids.

This clonotype was counted at least ten times. The J gene is TRBJ1-4, the V gene TRBV20-1; D gene unclear. The CDR3 contains 12 residues. Germline lookup yields CDR1 DFQATT and CDR2 SNEGSKA (reference sequence). Trimming shortened V by 4 bases and J by 7 bases, and 10 bases separated the two germline ends. The CDR3: CSAMREFEKLFF. The CDR3 DNA is TGCAGTGCTATGAGGGAATTTGAAAAACTGTTTTTT.

This clonotype came up many times. The chain combines TRBV27 with TRBJ2-3; tentatively, D is TRBD2 (5 bases). This CDR3 region has 15 residues. Germline lookup yields CDR1 MNHEY and CDR2 SMNVEV (reference sequence). Trimming shortened V by 8 bases and J by 2 bases, and 17 bases separated the two germline ends. The CDR3 sequence is CASCRGFPHTDTQYF. The CDR3 coding sequence is TGTGCCAGCTGCCGCGGGTTCCCTCACACAGATACGCAGTATTTT.

In its sample, this clonotype was seen many times. The rearrangement links TRBV28 to TRBJ2-6, with D possibly matching TRBD2 (6 bases). Trimming pared 5 bases from V and 0 bases from J, leaving 17 bases between. This CDR3 spans 18 amino acids. Germline V gene sequence: CDR1 MDHEN, CDR2 SYDVKM. CDR3 nucleotides: TGTGCCAGCAGTCCCGTGAAACTAGCTGACTCTGGGGCCAACGTCCTGACTTTC. This sequence encodes CASSPVKLADSGANVLTF.

This clonotype was counted ten times or more. The chain combines TRBV27 with TRBJ1-6, with 8 positions matching TRBD1. After removal of 5 bases from V and 7 bases from J, the junction contained 13 bases not matched to a gene. Per germline, CDR1 MNHEY and CDR2 SMNVEV (reference sequence). The CDR3 is 17 amino acids. As DNA, the CDR3 is TGTGCCAGCAGTCCGGGACAGGCCAACACGGGAAATTCACCCCTCCACTTT. It specifies CASSPGQANTGNSPLHF.

Ten or more counts support this clonotype. This rearrangement joins TRBV20-1 to TRBJ2-1; no clear D gene. Germline V gene lookup returns CDR1 DFQATT and CDR2 SNEGSKA (reference sequence). V was clipped by 0 bases and J by 0 bases, with 15 bases between them. The CDR3 loop spans 17 amino acids. The CDR3 bases are TGCAGTGCTAGAGATCATGTATCCAGTAGCTCCTACAATGAGCAGTTCTTC. Its translation: CSARDHVSSSSYNEQFF.

The sample holds many counts of this clonotype. This rearrangement joins TRBV19 to TRBJ1-5, with D maybe TRBD1 (5 bases). V was pared by 3 bases and J by 6 bases, with 15 bases between. Germline loops: CDR1 LNHDA, CDR2 SQIVND (reference sequence). The CDR3 is 15 amino acids. CDR3 amino acids: CASSIGVQAGQPQHF. DNA of the CDR3: TGTGCCAGTAGTATCGGAGTACAGGCGGGTCAGCCCCAGCATTTT.